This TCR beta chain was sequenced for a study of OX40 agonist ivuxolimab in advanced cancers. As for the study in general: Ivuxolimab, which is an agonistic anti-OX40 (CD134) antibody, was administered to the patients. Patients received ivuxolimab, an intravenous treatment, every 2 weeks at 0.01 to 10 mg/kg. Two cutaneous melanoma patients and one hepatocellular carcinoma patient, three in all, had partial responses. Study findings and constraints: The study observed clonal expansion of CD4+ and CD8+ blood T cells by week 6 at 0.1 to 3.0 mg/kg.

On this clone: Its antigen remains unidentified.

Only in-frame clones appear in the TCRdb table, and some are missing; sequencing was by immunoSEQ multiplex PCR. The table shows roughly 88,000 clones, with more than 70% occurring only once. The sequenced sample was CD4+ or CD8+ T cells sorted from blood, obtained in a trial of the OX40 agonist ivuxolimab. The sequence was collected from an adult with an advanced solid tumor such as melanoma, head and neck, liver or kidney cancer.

The CDR3 DNA is TGCGCCAGCAGCCCCTGGACAGGGGAAGCAGATACGCAGTATTTT. Encoded protein: CASSPWTGEADTQYF. This chain connects TRBV5-1 to TRBJ2-3; 9 bases match TRBD1. Losses at the gene ends were 4 bases for V and 4 bases for J; bases not matched to a gene: 7. There are 15 residues in the CDR3. CDR1 is SGHRS, CDR2 YFSETQ, per germline.